This T cell receptor (beta chain) was identified in a study of blood T cells in healthy people across ages. Alongside a J-beta primer mix, a sample-barcoded 5' primer served in a second PCR lasting roughly 6 to 11 cycles. TCRdb independently ran MiXCR on the 5' RACE reads; one entry per CDR3 protein. The sample carries hundreds of thousands of distinct CDR3 sequences, around two fifths recorded once. Samples had at least 7 million PBMCs isolated from them. The germline CDR1 and CDR2 sequences are SGHVS and FNYEAQ. The CDR3 covers 15 residues. Trimming removed 6 bases from V and 0 bases from J, with 15 bases in between.

The gene calls are TRBV7-6 and TRBJ2-7, with D maybe TRBD1 (5 bases). This clonotype was obtained from a man older than 75 in good health. The material sequenced was blood. The CDR3 region is CASRRGTGNSYEQYF. DNA of the CDR3: TGTGCCAGCAGAAGGGGAACAGGCAACTCCTACGAGCAGTACTTC.